This entry lists 31 T cell receptor beta chains sequenced from one sample in a study of blood T cell repertoires in COVID-19. Generated by immunoSEQ multiplex PCR, the TCRdb table keeps only in-frame clones and is missing some. The profile shows roughly 360,000 clones, over 80% of them singletons. Sequenced material: PBMCs or T cells enriched from blood (not recorded which). Receptor source: a woman between 45 and 60 years old who had recovered from COVID-19.

The V and J genes are TRBV7-9 and TRBJ1-2, with D perhaps TRBD1 (5 bases). Germline CDR1 SEHNR, CDR2 FQNEAQ (reference sequence). The CDR3 sequence is 13 residues long. Trimming took off 4 bases at V and 6 bases at J, with 12 bases between the two ends. For the CDR3, the DNA is TGTGCCAGCAGCTCAGGGCCAAGGGATGGCTACACCTTC. This translates into CASSSGPRDGYTF.

The chain combines TRBV30 with TRBJ2-1, with D unclear. Germline CDR1 reads GTSNPN; CDR2 reads SVGIG (reference sequence). This CDR3 contains 16 residues. V gave up 5 bases and J gave up 0 bases, with 17 bases separating them. The CDR3, as DNA: TGTGCCTGGTCCGGCGGAAGGCCTAGCTCCTACAATGAGCAGTTCTTC. It specifies CAWSGGRPSSYNEQFF.

The chain carries TRBV5-1 and TRBJ2-5, with 9 nucleotides matching TRBD2. V lost 3 bases to trimming and J lost 2 bases; unmatched junction nucleotides: 8. CDR1 is SGHRS and CDR2 is YFSETQ in the germline V gene. The CDR3 totals 16 residues. The CDR3 DNA is TGCGCCAGCAGCTGGCGCCTAGCGGGGCCACAAGAGACCCAGTACTTC. Protein product: CASSWRLAGPQETQYF.

The chain joins TRBV19 to TRBJ2-7; the D gene is possibly TRBD2 (6 bases). V lost 5 bases and J lost 0, with 11 bases in between. CDR1 and CDR2 (germline): LNHDA, SQIVND (reference sequence). The length of the CDR3 is 14 residues. The CDR3 loop reads CASSGVGGSYEQYF. The CDR3 DNA sequence: TGTGCCAGTAGTGGCGTGGGAGGCTCCTACGAGCAGTACTTC.

The rearrangement uses TRBV11-2 and TRBJ1-2, with D tentatively TRBD1 (5 bases). V was cut by 5 bases and J by 4 bases, with 14 bases left in between. The CDR3 runs 14 residues. CDR1 is SGHAT and CDR2 is FQNNGV in the germline V gene. The CDR3 reads CASSPNRQFYGYTF. DNA for the CDR3: TGTGCCAGCAGCCCAAACCGACAGTTCTATGGCTACACCTTC.

The chain links TRBV5-4 to TRBJ1-1; 9 bases are shared with TRBD1. The length of the CDR3 is 18 residues. Per germline, CDR1 SGHNT and CDR2 YYREEE (reference sequence). Unmatched junction bases numbered 13, after V lost 3 bases and J lost 1 base. DNA of the CDR3: TGTGCCAGCAGCTCCCCACCATTACCGGGACAGGGGAACACTGAAGCTTTCTTT. Protein sequence: CASSSPPLPGQGNTEAFF.

CDR3 protein: CASTPHRGTEAFF. The CDR3 DNA follows: TGTGCCAGTACCCCACACCGGGGAACTGAAGCTTTCTTT. J is TRBJ1-1 and V is TRBV19, with D hard to call. Germline CDR1 is LNHDA and CDR2 is SQIVND (reference sequence). This CDR3 contains 13 residues. V shed 7 bases and J shed 5 bases, with 14 bases lying between them.

The chain's CDR3 is CASSVGAQMNTEAFF. CDR3 nucleotide sequence: TGTGCCAGCAGCGTAGGTGCCCAGATGAACACTGAAGCTTTCTTT. J is TRBJ1-1 and V is TRBV7-2; unclear D gene. This CDR3 has 15 amino acids. V was cut by 5 bases and J by 0 bases, with 13 bases left in between. Germline V gives CDR1 SGHTA, CDR2 FQGNSA.

This clone showed up just once. CDR3 nucleotide sequence: TGTGCCATCAGTGAGGCAGTCTCTGGAAACACCATATATTTT. Amino acid sequence: CAISEAVSGNTIYF. The chain is built from TRBV10-3 and TRBJ1-3; no clear D. There are 14 residues in the CDR3. Germline values: CDR1 ENHRY, CDR2 SYGVKD. Trimming shortened V by 2 bases and J by 0 bases, and 5 bases separated the two germline ends.

The chain joins TRBV7-2 to TRBJ2-7; tentative D call: TRBD1 (5 bases). Trimming removed 2 bases from V and 2 bases from J, with 10 bases in between. The germline V gene encodes CDR1 SGHTA and CDR2 FQGNSA. The CDR3 is 14 amino acids. For the CDR3, the DNA is TGTGCCAGCAGCTTATTAGCAGGGACCTACGAGCAGTACTTC. Its protein is CASSLLAGTYEQYF.

The chain joins TRBV2 to TRBJ1-2, with 7 bases aligning to TRBD1. The germline V gene has CDR1 SNHLY and CDR2 FYNNEI. The ends lost 3 bases at V and 6 bases at J; junction bases unmatched: 4. This CDR3 is 13 amino acids long. The CDR3 DNA is TGTGCCAGCAGTGATATGACAGGGCATGGCTACACCTTC. Translating gives CASSDMTGHGYTF.

This clone was observed a few times. V and J are TRBV19 and TRBJ1-5, with 7 bases lining up with TRBD1. Germline loops: CDR1 LNHDA, CDR2 SQIVND (reference sequence). The CDR3 has 13 residues. J lost 10 bases, V lost 4 bases, and 7 bases had no gene match. Written as DNA, the CDR3 is TGTGCCAGTAGTACCCCCGGGACAGATCCCCAGCATTTT. Amino acids: CASSTPGTDPQHF.

V gene TRBV19 combines with J gene TRBJ1-1, with D unresolved. The CDR3 is made up of 15 amino acids. Germline lookup yields CDR1 LNHDA and CDR2 SQIVND (reference sequence). Between the trimmed V and J ends, which lost 2 bases and 6 bases, there was a span of 16 bases. CDR3 nucleotide sequence: TGTGCCAGTAGTATAACTAGCCAGGTCCGCGCTGAAGCTTTCTTT. It yields the protein CASSITSQVRAEAFF.

The rearrangement links TRBV2 to TRBJ2-7; D may be TRBD2 (5 bases). Germline CDR1 is SNHLY and CDR2 is FYNNEI. V was cut by 7 bases and J by 3 bases, with 19 bases left in between. The CDR3 sequence is 15 residues long. The DNA for the CDR3 is TGTGCCAGCACCAAAGGACTCGGTGGGGTCTACGAGCAGTACTTC. Its translation: CASTKGLGGVYEQYF.

This chain connects TRBV7-8 to TRBJ1-6; D remains unclear. Looked up from germline, CDR1 is SGHVS and CDR2 is FQNEAQ. V lost 2 bases and J lost 12, with 11 bases in between. This CDR3 has 13 amino acids. CDR3 amino acids: CASSLNIREPLHF. The CDR3 DNA is TGTGCCAGCAGCTTAAATATTCGGGAACCCCTCCACTTT.

The chain couples TRBV3-1 (or the pseudogene TRBV3-2) to TRBJ1-5; the D gene is possibly TRBD1 (5 bases). The CDR3 loop spans 14 amino acids. V was trimmed by 4 bases and J by 15 bases, leaving 22 bases between them. Germline loops: CDR1 LGHDT, CDR2 YNNKEL (reference sequence). CDR3 nucleotides: TGTGCCAGCAGCCTCGGACAAAACCCAATCAGCCCGCATTTT. Translating it yields CASSLGQNPISPHF.

The chain couples TRBV11-3 to TRBJ2-2; 8 nucleotides line up with TRBD1. Germline CDR1 and CDR2: SGHNT and YENEEA. Losses at the gene ends were 3 bases for V and 4 bases for J; bases not matched to a gene: 1. CDR3 size: 14 residues. DNA of the CDR3: TGTGCCAGCAGCTTCGGACAGGGCACCGGGGAGCTGTTTTTT. Its protein is CASSFGQGTGELFF.

The chain is built from TRBV4-2 and TRBJ2-1, with 7 bases identical to TRBD2. Trimming at V came to 4 bases and at J to 5 bases, leaving 11 bases not matched to a gene. CDR1 LGHNA and CDR2 YNFKEQ come from the germline V gene. This CDR3 contains 16 residues. CDR3 in amino acids: CASSPGGRGNDNEQFF. The CDR3 DNA reads as TGTGCCAGCAGCCCCGGTGGGCGGGGGAACGACAATGAGCAGTTCTTC.

The chain links TRBV4-1 to TRBJ1-4; a weak D match, TRBD1 (5 bases). The CDR3 totals 15 residues. Per germline, CDR1 MGHRA and CDR2 YSYEKL. Trimming pared 0 bases from V and 5 bases from J, leaving 10 bases between. This CDR3 is CASSQDARGNEKLFF. The CDR3 region has the DNA TGCGCCAGCAGCCAAGATGCTCGGGGGAATGAAAAACTGTTTTTT.

This chain connects TRBV4-2 to TRBJ1-5; D is possibly TRBD1 (5 bases). CDR3 length: 16 residues. V was pared by 0 bases and J by 6 bases, with 15 bases between. Germline lookup yields CDR1 LGHNA and CDR2 YNFKEQ. The CDR3 region has the DNA TGTGCCAGCAGCCAAGATCTCGGGTCAGGGCTTCAGCCCCAGCATTTT. Translating gives CASSQDLGSGLQPQHF.

The chain has TRBV6-5 and TRBJ1-1; D uncertain. Per germline, CDR1 MNHEY and CDR2 SVGAGI. The CDR3 is made up of 14 amino acids. The V end lost 0 bases, the J end lost 1 base, and 6 bases lay between the germline ends. This CDR3 reads CASSYSRKNTEAFF. CDR3 in DNA: TGTGCCAGCAGTTACTCGAGGAAGAACACTGAAGCTTTCTTT.

The V gene is TRBV6-2 or TRBV6-3, the J gene TRBJ2-5; 7 bases line up with TRBD2. This CDR3 has 15 amino acids. Germline loops: CDR1 MNHEY, CDR2 SVGEGT. Unmatched junction bases numbered 11, after V lost 6 bases and J lost 4 bases. The CDR3 DNA follows: TGTGCCAGCAGCCCCTCGGGCGGGAGAAGAGAGACCCAGTACTTC. Amino acid sequence: CASSPSGGRRETQYF.

This clone occurred a few times. The gene calls are TRBV11-2 and TRBJ1-1, with D uncertain. The length of the CDR3 is 13 residues. V dropped 3 bases and J dropped 4 bases, with 9 bases sitting between them. Germline-derived CDR1 and CDR2 are SGHAT and FQNNGV. The CDR3 bases are TGTGCCAGCAGCTTCCCCGGGGTCACTGAAGCTTTCTTT. Its translation is CASSFPGVTEAFF.

The chain uses TRBV19 and TRBJ2-2; 8 bases align to TRBD2. CDR1 is LNHDA, CDR2 SQIVND, per germline (reference sequence). The trim removed 3 bases at V and 4 bases at J, leaving 4 bases unmatched. The CDR3 has 15 amino acids. DNA of the CDR3: TGTGCCAGTAGTATCCTAGCGGGTCCCACCGGGGAGCTGTTTTTT. Translating it yields CASSILAGPTGELFF.

V is TRBV5-1 and J is TRBJ1-6; TRBD1 might be the D (6 bases). The CDR3 loop spans 16 amino acids. CDR1 SGHRS and CDR2 YFSETQ come from the germline V gene. Trimming took off 0 bases at V and 6 bases at J, with 13 bases between the two ends. This CDR3 is CASSLAQGLGNSPLHF. The CDR3 region has the DNA TGCGCCAGCAGCTTGGCACAGGGTCTTGGTAATTCACCCCTCCACTTT. The whole variable domain, remainder taken from reference TRBV5-1 and TRBJ1-6, is KAGVTQTPRYLIKTRGQQVTLSCSPISGHRSVSWYQQTPGQGLQFLFEYFSETQRNKGNFPGRFSGRQFSNSRSEMNVSTLELGDSALYLCASSLAQGLGNSPLHFGNGTRLTVT.

The chain couples TRBV20-1 to TRBJ2-7, with 7 bases identical to TRBD2. CDR1 is DFQATT, CDR2 SNEGSKA, per germline (reference sequence). The V and J ends lost 3 bases and 2 bases, in that order; junction bases with no gene match: 13. The CDR3 consists of 16 residues. For the CDR3, the DNA is TGCAGTGCTAGTCGCCCATTGGGCGGGACTACCTACGAGCAGTACTTC. Amino acid sequence: CSASRPLGGTTYEQYF.

The chain recombines TRBV19 with TRBJ1-1; weak D call: TRBD1 (6 bases). Germline values: CDR1 LNHDA, CDR2 SQIVND (reference sequence). Trimming left V 6 bases short and J 0 bases short, with 11 bases between. CDR3 size: 14 residues. The CDR3 sequence: CASSKQGMNTEAFF. The CDR3 DNA sequence: TGTGCCAGTAGCAAACAGGGAATGAACACTGAAGCTTTCTTT.

The chain couples TRBV6-5 to TRBJ1-5; D is unclear. CDR3 length equals 15 residues. V was shortened by 2 bases and J by 0 bases, with 8 bases between the two germline ends. Germline lookup yields CDR1 MNHEY and CDR2 SVGAGI. The chain's CDR3 is CASSYTRDSNQPQHF. The DNA for the CDR3 is TGTGCCAGCAGTTACACGCGGGATAGCAATCAGCCCCAGCATTTT.

The count of this clone is one. The rearrangement links TRBV25-1 to TRBJ1-3; tentative D call: TRBD1 (6 bases). V dropped 1 base and J dropped 4 bases, with 14 bases sitting between them. Germline CDR1 is MGHDK and CDR2 is SYGVNS. This CDR3 contains 16 residues. The CDR3 protein is CASSEFQGSGGNTIYF. The CDR3 DNA follows: TGTGCCAGCAGTGAATTCCAGGGGTCGGGCGGAAACACCATATATTTT.

V and J are TRBV11-2 and TRBJ1-4; TRBD1 matches 8 bases. The V segment lost 5 bases and the J segment 5 bases; nucleotides outside the gene matches: 7. Germline assignment: CDR1 SGHAT and CDR2 FQNNGV. The CDR3 length is 15 residues. DNA of the CDR3: TGTGCCAGCAGCCAAACCACAGGGGGAAATGAAAAACTGTTTTTT. This codes for CASSQTTGGNEKLFF. Supplemented by reference TRBV11-2 and TRBJ1-4, the full variable domain reads EAGVAQSPRYKIIEKRQSVAFWCNPISGHATLYWYQQILGQGPKLLIQFQNNGVVDDSQLPKDRFSAERLKGVDSTLKIQPAKLEDSAVYLCASSQTTGGNEKLFFGSGTQLSVL.

V gene TRBV4-3 combines with J gene TRBJ2-2, with 7 bases that match TRBD2. Germline assignment: CDR1 LGHNA and CDR2 YSLEER. The CDR3 extends over 16 amino acids. The V gene end was trimmed by 1 base and the J gene end by 4 bases; junction bases not matched to a gene: 6. CDR3 region: CASSQGGGLFTGELFF. Written as DNA, the CDR3 is TGCGCCAGCAGCCAAGGGGGAGGGTTATTCACCGGGGAGCTGTTTTTT.